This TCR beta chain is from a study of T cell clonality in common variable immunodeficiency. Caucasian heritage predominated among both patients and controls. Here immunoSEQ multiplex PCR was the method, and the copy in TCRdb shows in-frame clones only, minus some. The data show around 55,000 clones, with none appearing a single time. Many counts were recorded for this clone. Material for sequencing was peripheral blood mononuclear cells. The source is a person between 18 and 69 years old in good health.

CDR3 bases read: TGTGCCAGTAGTATTGGGACAGGGGTAGATACG. It translates to CASSIGTGVDT. In full, the CDR3 is CASSIGTGVDTQYF. This chain links TRBV19 with TRBJ2-3; 10 nucleotides align to TRBD1. The read terminates 3 residues before the CDR3 end, so the remaining end is supplied by the germline J gene. V trimming: 3 bases; J trimming: 5 bases; junction bases outside the gene matches: 2. Germline V gene sequence: CDR1 LNHDA, CDR2 SQIVND (reference sequence). This CDR3 contains 14 residues.